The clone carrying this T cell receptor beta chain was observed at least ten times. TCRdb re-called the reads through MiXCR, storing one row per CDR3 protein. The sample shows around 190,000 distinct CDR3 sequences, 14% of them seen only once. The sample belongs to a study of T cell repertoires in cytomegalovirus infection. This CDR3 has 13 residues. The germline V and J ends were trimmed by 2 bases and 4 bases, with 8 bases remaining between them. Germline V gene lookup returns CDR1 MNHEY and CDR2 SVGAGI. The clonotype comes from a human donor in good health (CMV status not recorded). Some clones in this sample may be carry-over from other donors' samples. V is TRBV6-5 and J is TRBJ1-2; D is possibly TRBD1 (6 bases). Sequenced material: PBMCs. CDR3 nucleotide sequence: TGTGCCAGCAGTTACGGGGGCGGCTATGGCTACACCTTC. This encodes CASSYGGGYGYTF.